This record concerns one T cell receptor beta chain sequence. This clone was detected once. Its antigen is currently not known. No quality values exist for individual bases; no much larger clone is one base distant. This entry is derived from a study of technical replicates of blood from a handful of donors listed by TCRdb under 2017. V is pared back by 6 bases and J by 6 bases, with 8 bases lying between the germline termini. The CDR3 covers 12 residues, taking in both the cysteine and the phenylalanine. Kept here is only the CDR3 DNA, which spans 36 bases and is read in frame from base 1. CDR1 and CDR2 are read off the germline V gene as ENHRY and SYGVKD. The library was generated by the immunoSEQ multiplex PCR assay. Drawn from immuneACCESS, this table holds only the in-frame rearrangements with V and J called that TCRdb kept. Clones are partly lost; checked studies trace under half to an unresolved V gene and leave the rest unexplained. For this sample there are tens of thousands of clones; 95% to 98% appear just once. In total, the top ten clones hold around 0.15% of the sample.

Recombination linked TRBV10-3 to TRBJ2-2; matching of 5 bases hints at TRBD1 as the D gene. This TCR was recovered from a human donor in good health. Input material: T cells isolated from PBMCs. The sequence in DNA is TGTGCCATCAGCCCAGGGCCCGGGGAGCTGTTTTTT. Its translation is CAISPGPGELFF.